Below, 15 T cell receptor beta chains from the same sample are listed, as sequenced in a study of shared clonotypes between healthy human individuals. Assay: immunoSEQ multiplex PCR; the TCRdb copy retains only in-frame clones and omits some. Of about 2.4 million clones listed, over 85% are singletons. Material for sequencing was naive CD4+ T cells from PBMCs. Indicated subset: CD45RA+ positively selected. The receptors stem from a man in his late teens or twenties in good health. Some clones in this sample may be carry-over from other donors' samples.

This chain joins TRBV7-2 and TRBJ1-2; D is possibly TRBD1 (6 bases). CDR3 length equals 13 residues. Trimming took off 5 bases at V and 6 bases at J, with 13 bases between the two ends. Looked up from germline, CDR1 is SGHTA and CDR2 is FQGNSA. CDR3 residues: CASSPIQGHGYTF. DNA for the CDR3: TGTGCCAGCAGCCCCATCCAGGGGCATGGCTACACCTTC. Full variable domain (remainder filled in from reference TRBV7-2 and TRBJ1-2): GAGVSQSPSNKVTEKGKDVELRCDPISGHTALYWYRQSLGQGLEFLIYFQGNSAPDKSGLPSDRFSAERTGGSVSTLTIQRTQQEDSAVYLCASSPIQGHGYTFGSGTRLTVV.

This clone appeared a single time. V usage is TRBV19 and J usage is TRBJ2-6; unclear D gene. CDR1 is LNHDA and CDR2 is SQIVND in the germline V gene (reference sequence). V was cut by 2 bases and J by 2 bases, with 10 bases left in between. This CDR3 spans 16 amino acids. The CDR3 DNA is TGTGCCAGTAGTATAAGGTACCACCCTGGGGCCAACGTCCTGACTTTC. Protein sequence: CASSIRYHPGANVLTF.

This sequence joins TRBV6-6 and TRBJ2-4; D call uncertain. Trimming stripped 0 bases from V and 4 bases from J, with 13 bases between. From germline, CDR1 is MNHNY and CDR2 SVGAGI (reference sequence). This CDR3 has 16 residues. The CDR3 sequence is CASSYSISGGKNIQYF. Here the CDR3 DNA reads TGTGCCAGCAGTTACTCGATCTCGGGTGGGAAAAACATTCAGTACTTC.

Turning to this clone: Distinct nucleotide sequences in the sample also encode this CDR3. This chain uses TRBV18 with TRBJ2-4, with 9 bases lining up with TRBD1. CDR1 is KGHSH, CDR2 LQKENI, per germline. V lost 0 bases and J lost 1; bases outside the gene matches: 1. This CDR3 is built from 16 residues. CDR3 DNA sequence: TGTGCCAGCTCACCACCGGGACAGGGTGCCAAAAACATTCAGTACTTC. It is translated as CASSPPGQGAKNIQYF.

This clone has a single count. The CDR3 is CASSAGTGGAETQYF. The CDR3 DNA is TGTGCCAGCAGCGCCGGGACAGGGGGCGCGGAGACCCAGTACTTC. This chain links TRBV25-1 with TRBJ2-5; the match to TRBD1 covers 12 bases. With 6 bases clipped from V and 5 bases from J, the junction kept 7 bases outside the gene matches. This CDR3 region has 15 residues. The germline V gene has CDR1 MGHDK and CDR2 SYGVNS.

This clone appeared once. The chain carries TRBV29-1 and TRBJ2-1; D perhaps matches TRBD2 (6 bases). Germline CDR1 SQVTM, CDR2 ANQGSEA. The CDR3 extends over 16 amino acids. The germline V and J ends were trimmed by 3 bases and 0 bases, with 15 bases remaining between them. The CDR3 here is CSVDPIAGSSYNEQFF. CDR3 sequence (DNA): TGCAGCGTTGATCCCATCGCGGGAAGCTCCTACAATGAGCAGTTCTTC.

V gene TRBV6-1 combines with J gene TRBJ2-1, with D uncertain. Germline CDR1 and CDR2: MNHNS and SASEGT. The V end lost 8 bases, the J end lost 7 bases, and 9 bases lay between the germline ends. This CDR3 is built from 11 residues. In DNA form, the CDR3 reads TGTGCCAGCGGGGTGGGGAATGAGCAGTTCTTC. Translated, it gives CASGVGNEQFF.

The V call is TRBV7-9, the J call TRBJ1-2; 8 nucleotides match TRBD1. The ends lost 3 bases at V and 8 bases at J; junction bases unmatched: 8. The CDR3 covers 14 residues. Germline CDR1 SEHNR, CDR2 FQNEAQ (reference sequence). The DNA of the CDR3 is TGTGCCAGCAGCTTGGGCCCGACAGGGGCCGGCTACACCTTC. Translated, it gives CASSLGPTGAGYTF.

V usage is TRBV5-1 and J usage is TRBJ2-7; D is ambiguous. Deletions cut 0 bases from V and 3 bases from J, with 10 bases between. Germline V lookup: CDR1 SGHRS, CDR2 YFSETQ. This CDR3 is 14 amino acids long. The CDR3 nucleotides read TGCGCCAGCAGCTTGGTTAACAGCAACTACGAGCAGTACTTC. As protein: CASSLVNSNYEQYF.

The V and J genes are TRBV5-6 and TRBJ1-3; D remains ambiguous. Looked up from germline, CDR1 is SGHDT and CDR2 is YYEEEE. V was clipped by 1 base and J by 4 bases, with 12 bases between them. The CDR3 covers 15 residues. The CDR3 here is CASSLNPVAGNTIYF. CDR3 nucleotide sequence: TGTGCCAGCAGCTTGAATCCGGTGGCCGGAAACACCATATATTTT.

The chain employs TRBV5-1 and TRBJ2-3; D might be TRBD1 or TRBD2, each matching 5 bases. The germline V gene has CDR1 SGHRS and CDR2 YFSETQ. Trimming took off 5 bases at V and 7 bases at J, with 17 bases between the two ends. The CDR3 has 14 residues. Written as DNA, the CDR3 is TGCGCCAGCAGACAGGATACTAGGTTAAATACGCAGTATTTT. Protein sequence: CASRQDTRLNTQYF.

The chain is built from TRBV10-1 and TRBJ2-5; D gene uncertain. V dropped 2 bases and J dropped 2 bases, with 12 bases sitting between them. From germline, CDR1 is WNHNN and CDR2 SYGVQD (reference sequence). The CDR3 covers 15 residues. The CDR3 coding sequence is TGCGCCAGCAGTGAGGGATCCGGTACGCAAGAGACCCAGTACTTC. This sequence encodes CASSEGSGTQETQYF.

This chain joins TRBV5-1 and TRBJ2-1; a weak D match, TRBD2 (6 bases). CDR3 size: 16 residues. V lost 0 bases, J lost 2 bases, and 12 bases lay in between. Germline loops: CDR1 SGHRS, CDR2 YFSETQ. DNA for the CDR3: TGCGCCAGCAGCTTGGCGGCGGGAACCACCTACAATGAGCAGTTCTTC. Its protein is CASSLAAGTTYNEQFF.

The rearrangement joins TRBV19 to TRBJ1-3; D unresolved. V lost 3 bases and J 0 bases, leaving 6 bases between the germline ends. Germline V gene sequence: CDR1 LNHDA, CDR2 SQIVND (reference sequence). The CDR3 is 14 amino acids. The CDR3 nucleotides are TGTGCCAGTAGTATTTTGCACTCTGGAAACACCATATATTTT. Its protein product is CASSILHSGNTIYF. Full variable domain (rest looked up from reference TRBV19 and TRBJ1-3): DGGITQSPKYLFRKEGQNVTLSCEQNLNHDAMYWYRQDPGQGLRLIYYSQIVNDFQKGDIAEGYSVSREKKESFPLTVTSAQKNPTAFYLCASSILHSGNTIYFGEGSWLTVV.

The V gene is TRBV5-1, the J gene TRBJ2-7, with 9 bases matching TRBD2. There are 16 residues in the CDR3. Trimming at V came to 3 bases and at J to 5 bases, leaving 12 bases not matched to a gene. Germline values: CDR1 SGHRS, CDR2 YFSETQ. The CDR3 DNA sequence: TGCGCCAGCAGCTGGGGGTTGCGGGAGGGCCGGGACGAGCAGTACTTC. As protein: CASSWGLREGRDEQYF.